These 4 T cell receptor beta chains were sequenced from one sample in a study of neurological immune-mediated disorders. TCRdb redid the calling of the 5' RACE reads with MiXCR, one entry per CDR3 protein. Of approximately 37,000 distinct CDR3 sequences listed, about 3.8% are singletons. The source material was PBMCs. The receptors shown here come from a man under 40 with multiple sclerosis.

The chain uses TRBV30 and TRBJ2-7; 10 nucleotides agree with TRBD1. Per the germline V gene, CDR1 is GTSNPN and CDR2 is SVGIG (reference sequence). This CDR3 contains 11 residues. Trimming cost V 5 bases and J 5 bases; bases outside gene matches: 0. CDR3 sequence: CAWGTGDEQYF. In nucleotides, the CDR3 is TGTGCCTGGGGGACAGGGGACGAGCAGTACTTC.

V is TRBV7-3 and J is TRBJ2-3; D not certain. CDR3 length: 16 residues. Trimming pared 2 bases from V and 0 bases from J, leaving 12 bases between. Germline loops: CDR1 SGHTA, CDR2 FQGTGA. The CDR3 DNA follows: TGTGCCAGCAGCTTAGGGGTTGCAGGTAGCACAGATACGCAGTATTTT. It codes for CASSLGVAGSTDTQYF.

This clonotype appeared many times. The V call is TRBV5-1, the J call TRBJ1-4; 8 bases fit TRBD1. Germline lookup yields CDR1 SGHRS and CDR2 YFSETQ. The CDR3 loop spans 15 amino acids. V shed 4 bases, J shed 7 bases, and the junction held 9 bases outside the gene matches. The CDR3 protein is CASSIAGGGGEKLFF. CDR3 sequence (DNA): TGCGCCAGCAGCATAGCAGGGGGCGGCGGTGAAAAACTGTTTTTT.

In this sample, this clonotype turned up a few times. The junction departs from the called germline gene at one end, perhaps through a read error. The V call is TRBV6-2 or TRBV6-3, the J call TRBJ1-6; D perhaps matches TRBD1 (5 bases). Germline CDR1 is MNHEY and CDR2 is SVGEGT. The CDR3 is 15 amino acids. The DNA of the CDR3 is TGTGCCAGCAGGAGGGGTTTGAACTGGGAATCACCCCTCAACTTT. Residues: CASRRGLNWESPLNF.